This T cell receptor beta chain came from a study of blood T cell repertoires in COVID-19. Study at large: Sites in the United States, Italy and Spain provided acute and convalescent COVID-19 samples. Sources were T cells, B-cell-depleted T cells, or PBMCs; the material itself was cDNA or gDNA.

Repertoires were generated with immunoSEQ multiplex PCR, while TCRdb's copy carries only in-frame clones and drops some. The sample shows some 130,000 clones, around nine tenths of them seen only once. Those enrolled in Seattle joined during active infection and were followed longitudinally afterward. The CDR3 spans 15 residues. V lost 0 bases and J lost 2; bases outside the gene matches: 0. Germline CDR1 LGHNA, CDR2 YNFKEQ. The TCR was taken from a man aged 55 to 70 with COVID-19, enrolled during active disease. Sequencing input: peripheral blood. This chain uses TRBV4-2 with TRBJ1-3, with 8 bases fitting TRBD1. CDR3: CASSQEDRAGNTIYF. The CDR3 DNA reads TGTGCCAGCAGCCAAGAGGACAGGGCTGGAAACACCATATATTTT.